The 18 T cell receptor beta chains given below trace back to one sample, sequenced in a study of cytomegalovirus exposure and HLA in healthy donors. It was with 60 Vbeta and 13 Jbeta primers that the PCR ran. Using immunoSEQ multiplex PCR, the repertoire was profiled, and TCRdb retains in-frame clones only, with some absent. The repertoire consists of 95,000 to 100,000 clones, with 85% to 90% occurring once and the leading ten covering under 5%. The specimen sequenced was PBMCs. Receptors originate from a man aged 25 to 40 in good health and CMV-seronegative.

The rearrangement uses TRBV6-5 and TRBJ2-7; no clear D gene. Germline V lookup: CDR1 MNHEY, CDR2 SVGAGI. This CDR3 has 11 amino acids. V was pared by 4 bases and J by 3 bases, with 4 bases between. CDR3 nucleotides: TGTGCCAGCAGTTCCTTCTACGAGCAGTACTTC. Translation gives CASSSFYEQYF.

The gene calls are TRBV4-1 and TRBJ2-1; 8 nucleotides match TRBD2. This CDR3 contains 14 residues. CDR1 MGHRA and CDR2 YSYEKL come from the germline V gene. With V trimmed by 2 bases and J by 5 bases, 2 bases remained unmatched. The CDR3 DNA sequence: TGCGCCAGCAGCCAAAGGACTAGCAACAATGAGCAGTTCTTC. Its protein product is CASSQRTSNNEQFF.

The chain couples TRBV30 to TRBJ1-5; D is unresolved. Trimming took off 2 bases at V and 0 bases at J, with 11 bases between the two ends. This CDR3 is 15 amino acids long. The V gene's germline CDR1 is GTSNPN and CDR2 SVGIG (reference sequence). The CDR3 is CAWSREGYSNQPQHF. As DNA, the CDR3 is TGTGCCTGGAGTCGGGAGGGATATAGCAATCAGCCCCAGCATTTT.

The chain employs TRBV2 and TRBJ2-1; TRBD1 agrees at 7 bases. V shed 6 bases and J 3 bases; nucleotides not matched to a gene: 8. Germline CDR1 SNHLY, CDR2 FYNNEI. CDR3 length: 15 residues. CDR3 sequence: CASRSAGGSYNEQFF. In DNA form, the CDR3 reads TGTGCCAGCAGGTCCGCAGGGGGTAGCTACAATGAGCAGTTCTTC. Full variable domain (remainder filled in from reference TRBV2 and TRBJ2-1): EPEVTQTPSHQVTQMGQEVILRCVPISNHLYFYWYRQILGQKVEFLVSFYNNEISEKSEIFDDQFSVERPDGSNFTLKIRSTKLEDSAMYFCASRSAGGSYNEQFFGPGTRLTVL.

The CDR3 region is CASSRRGIAYNEQFF. The CDR3 region has the DNA TGTGCCAGCAGCCGGAGGGGTATCGCCTACAATGAGCAGTTCTTC. The gene calls are TRBV7-3 and TRBJ2-1, with D possibly TRBD2 on 6 matching bases. The CDR3 contains 15 residues. From germline, CDR1 is SGHTA and CDR2 FQGTGA. V was pared by 5 bases and J by 2 bases, with 13 bases between.

A single count supports this clone. The chain has TRBV2 and TRBJ1-6; TRBD1 aligns across 7 bases. Germline V gene lookup returns CDR1 SNHLY and CDR2 FYNNEI. The length of the CDR3 is 14 residues. After removal of 6 bases from V and 7 bases from J, the junction contained 6 bases not matched to a gene. The CDR3 here is CASRTGTENSPLHF. CDR3 bases: TGTGCCAGCAGAACCGGGACAGAAAATTCACCCCTCCACTTT.

This clone came up once. The gene calls are TRBV9 and TRBJ1-1; D is perhaps TRBD1 (5 bases). CDR1 is SGDLS, CDR2 YYNGEE, per germline. CDR3 length equals 14 residues. V was shortened by 0 bases and J by 1 base, with 7 bases between the two germline ends. The CDR3 sequence is CASSVATGNTEAFF. CDR3 coding DNA: TGTGCCAGCAGCGTAGCTACAGGGAACACTGAAGCTTTCTTT. Full variable domain (rest looked up from reference TRBV9 and TRBJ1-1): DSGVTQTPKHLITATGQRVTLRCSPRSGDLSVYWYQQSLDQGLQFLIQYYNGEERAKGNILERFSAQQFPDLHSELNLSSLELGDSALYFCASSVATGNTEAFFGQGTRLTVV.

The CDR3, as DNA: TGCGCCAGCAGCTCCCCCGCGGCGGGGGGTAACAATGAGCAGTTCTTC. Its protein product is CASSSPAAGGNNEQFF. The J gene is TRBJ2-1, the V gene TRBV5-1; 8 positions match TRBD2. V was pared by 3 bases and J by 5 bases, with 10 bases of the junction left unmatched. In germline, CDR1 is SGHRS, CDR2 YFSETQ. The CDR3 contains 16 residues.

The V and J genes are TRBV2 and TRBJ2-7; 7 nucleotides agree with TRBD1. Germline trimming cut 6 bases from V and 5 bases from J; bases unmatched to any gene: 16. The CDR3 has 16 residues. Germline V gene lookup returns CDR1 SNHLY and CDR2 FYNNEI. CDR3 protein: CASSEGDPGQYNEQYF. The CDR3 region has the DNA TGTGCCAGCAGCGAGGGCGACCCGGGACAGTACAACGAGCAGTACTTC.

This sequence joins TRBV28 and TRBJ2-2, with D possibly being TRBD2 (5 bases). Trimming cost V 5 bases and J 3 bases, with 16 bases left between them. CDR3 size: 16 residues. Germline lookup yields CDR1 MDHEN and CDR2 SYDVKM. The CDR3 region is CASSTDSRGYTGELFF. The CDR3 nucleotides read TGTGCCAGCAGTACCGACTCTCGGGGATACACCGGGGAGCTGTTTTTT.

The rearrangement uses TRBV28 and TRBJ1-2; TRBD1 matches at 8 bases. CDR3 length: 13 residues. Germline loops: CDR1 MDHEN, CDR2 SYDVKM. Germline trimming cut 5 bases from V and 7 bases from J; bases unmatched to any gene: 6. The CDR3 nucleotides read TGTGCCAGCAGTGCCAGGACAGGGAGTGGCTACACCTTC. Translation gives CASSARTGSGYTF.

The chain uses TRBV28 and TRBJ2-1; 12 nucleotides match TRBD2. Germline lookup yields CDR1 MDHEN and CDR2 SYDVKM. The trim removed 5 bases at V and 0 bases at J, leaving 8 bases unmatched. This CDR3 has 18 amino acids. CDR3 DNA: TGTGCCAGCAGTGATACTAGCGGGGGGTTTAGCTCCTACAATGAGCAGTTCTTC. It specifies CASSDTSGGFSSYNEQFF.

The rearrangement uses TRBV19 and TRBJ1-5; the D gene is possibly TRBD1 (5 bases). From germline, CDR1 is LNHDA and CDR2 SQIVND (reference sequence). This CDR3 region has 16 residues. Trimming removed 7 bases at V and 0 bases at J, with 16 bases between. The CDR3 DNA follows: TGTGCCAGTAACTCCGAGCGGGGGAATAGCAATCAGCCCCAGCATTTT. This encodes CASNSERGNSNQPQHF.

This clone was observed a single time. The V gene is TRBV19, the J gene TRBJ1-6; 10 positions match TRBD1. The V gene's germline CDR1 is LNHDA and CDR2 SQIVND (reference sequence). This CDR3 spans 15 amino acids. V lost 4 bases, J lost 6 bases, and 3 bases stayed unmatched. Written as DNA, the CDR3 is TGTGCCAGTAGTACCCGGACAGGGGGTAATTCACCCCTCCACTTT. As protein: CASSTRTGGNSPLHF.

V gene TRBV7-2 combines with J gene TRBJ1-2, with D tentatively TRBD1 (5 bases). Looked up from germline, CDR1 is SGHTA and CDR2 is FQGNSA. The V gene lost 4 bases and the J gene lost 6 bases, with 6 bases spanning the gap. The CDR3 runs to 11 residues. The CDR3 sequence: CASSSGNGYTF. CDR3 sequence (DNA): TGTGCCAGCAGCTCAGGGAATGGCTACACCTTC. The variable domain in full, with the rest retrieved from reference TRBV7-2 and TRBJ1-2, is GAGVSQSPSNKVTEKGKDVELRCDPISGHTALYWYRQSLGQGLEFLIYFQGNSAPDKSGLPSDRFSAERTGGSVSTLTIQRTQQEDSAVYLCASSSGNGYTFGSGTRLTVV.

This chain connects TRBV11-3 to TRBJ2-1; 13 bases align to TRBD2. V lost 0 bases, J lost 4 bases, and 12 bases stayed unmatched. Germline CDR1 is SGHNT and CDR2 is YENEEA. The CDR3 is made up of 20 amino acids. As DNA, the CDR3 is TGTGCCAGCAGCTTAGAGGGGGTGGGACTAGCGGGGCAGAGATACAATGAGCAGTTCTTC. Protein: CASSLEGVGLAGQRYNEQFF. Drawing the rest from reference TRBV11-3 and TRBJ2-1, the complete variable domain is EAGVVQSPRYKIIEKKQPVAFWCNPISGHNTLYWYLQNLGQGPELLIRYENEEAVDDSQLPKDRFSAERLKGVDSTLKIQPAELGDSAVYLCASSLEGVGLAGQRYNEQFFGPGTRLTVL.

This clone was seen more than once but under ten times. This chain joins TRBV5-1 and TRBJ2-2; tentatively, D is TRBD1 (6 bases). The V end was cut by 4 bases, the J end by 4 bases, with 23 bases between. Looked up from germline, CDR1 is SGHRS and CDR2 is YFSETQ. CDR3 length: 18 amino acids. DNA of the CDR3: TGCGCCAGCAGCCGTATCTACAGGGAGCCGCGGAGCACCGGGGAGCTGTTTTTT. Translating gives CASSRIYREPRSTGELFF. The complete variable domain, with remaining parts taken from reference TRBV5-1 and TRBJ2-2, reads KAGVTQTPRYLIKTRGQQVTLSCSPISGHRSVSWYQQTPGQGLQFLFEYFSETQRNKGNFPGRFSGRQFSNSRSEMNVSTLELGDSALYLCASSRIYREPRSTGELFFGEGSRLTVL.

This sequence joins TRBV4-1 and TRBJ2-2, with TRBD1 matching 7 bases. The CDR3 is 16 amino acids. Germline trimming cut 6 bases from V and 2 bases from J; bases unmatched to any gene: 9. Germline V gene sequence: CDR1 MGHRA, CDR2 YSYEKL. For the CDR3, the DNA is TGCGCCAGCAGACTAAGACAGGGTGTCAACACCGGGGAGCTGTTTTTT. The encoded protein is CASRLRQGVNTGELFF.